Listed here are 17 T cell receptor beta chains from one sample, sequenced in a study of T-cell memory formation after mild COVID-19. A single record per CDR3 protein comes from TCRdb applying MiXCR to the 5' RACE reads. Here the sample spans about 130,000 distinct CDR3 sequences, about a sixth being singletons. Source material: PBMCs or a T cell subset sorted from them (not recorded which). These receptors all stem from a man aged 18 to 35 who had mild COVID-19 (a few samples of this study predate the infection). Cell type and time point are not known.

This chain uses TRBV7-2 with TRBJ2-5; D may be TRBD2 (6 bases). In germline, CDR1 is SGHTA, CDR2 FQGNSA. CDR3 size: 14 residues. Trimming took 3 bases from V and 5 from J, leaving 13 bases between them. The CDR3 loop is CASSFRGTRETQYF. The CDR3 nucleotides are TGTGCCAGCAGCTTCCGCGGGACTCGGGAGACCCAGTACTTC.

This clonotype was seen repeatedly, ten times or more. The chain recombines TRBV5-1 with TRBJ2-1, with a weak D call TRBD1 (5 bases). CDR1 is SGHRS, CDR2 YFSETQ, per germline. The CDR3 length is 16 residues. Deletions cut 0 bases from V and 6 bases from J, with 16 bases between. The CDR3 sequence is CASSLAEQGRANEQFF. CDR3 nucleotide sequence: TGCGCCAGCAGCTTGGCCGAGCAGGGTCGAGCCAATGAGCAGTTCTTC.

The rearrangement links TRBV7-8 to TRBJ1-5, with 8 bases matching TRBD1. There are 15 residues in the CDR3. The germline V gene encodes CDR1 SGHVS and CDR2 FQNEAQ. The V segment lost 5 bases and the J segment 6 bases; nucleotides outside the gene matches: 9. CDR3 sequence reads: CASSKDRGGGQPQHF. For the CDR3, the DNA is TGTGCCAGCAGCAAAGACAGGGGCGGGGGTCAGCCCCAGCATTTT.

The sample holds many counts of this clonotype. The chain recombines TRBV5-1 with TRBJ2-5, with a tentative D call TRBD2 (6 bases). The V and J ends lost 1 base and 5 bases respectively, with 12 bases between them. CDR1 SGHRS and CDR2 YFSETQ come from the germline V gene. This CDR3 comprises 14 residues. The CDR3, as DNA: TGCGCCAGCAGCTTGCAGACTAGTCAGGAGACCCAGTACTTC. It specifies CASSLQTSQETQYF.

The gene calls are TRBV28 and TRBJ2-7; D unclear. The CDR3 consists of 15 residues. V was shortened by 7 bases and J by 3 bases, with 19 bases between the two germline ends. Per the germline V gene, CDR1 is MDHEN and CDR2 is SYDVKM. The CDR3 here is CASTGRTLGLYEQYV. The CDR3 nucleotides are TGTGCCAGCACAGGCCGAACGTTGGGCCTCTACGAGCAGTACGTC.

This clonotype came up a few times. V is TRBV7-9 and J is TRBJ2-3; TRBD2 matches at 8 bases. Trimming cost V 5 bases and J 2 bases; bases outside gene matches: 6. The CDR3 is 15 amino acids. CDR1 is SEHNR and CDR2 is FQNEAQ in the germline V gene (reference sequence). CDR3 coding DNA: TGTGCCAGCAGCCGGGCGGGGGGCCTCACAGATACGCAGTATTTT. This translates into CASSRAGGLTDTQYF.

The chain combines TRBV7-2 with TRBJ2-3; TRBD2 is a possible D gene (5 bases). The CDR3 runs to 14 residues. The germline V gene has CDR1 SGHTA and CDR2 FQGNSA. V was shortened by 2 bases and J by 6 bases, with 12 bases between the two germline ends. CDR3 nucleotides: TGTGCCAGCAGCTTAAATCCGACGGGGGATACGCAGTATTTT. It yields the protein CASSLNPTGDTQYF.

The J gene is TRBJ2-1, the V gene TRBV20-1; 9 bases match TRBD2. CDR1 is DFQATT and CDR2 is SNEGSKA in the germline V gene (reference sequence). J was trimmed by 6 bases and V by 5 bases; bases with no gene match: 11. The CDR3 is 15 amino acids. CDR3 nucleotides: TGCAGTGCTCCTCAGGCTAGCGGGGACCCCAATGAGCAGTTCTTC. This encodes CSAPQASGDPNEQFF.

This clonotype was seen a few times. CDR3 residues: CASSLTDGEKLFF. The CDR3 coding sequence is TGCGCCAGCAGCCTTACGGACGGGGAAAAACTGTTTTTT. The genes are TRBV4-1 and TRBJ1-4, with D hard to call. With 4 bases removed from V and 8 bases from J, the gap between germline ends came to 11 bases. CDR1 and CDR2 (germline): MGHRA, YSYEKL. The CDR3 runs to 13 residues.

This sequence joins TRBV12-3 or TRBV12-4 and TRBJ1-2, with D unresolved. The CDR3 is 12 amino acids. V shed 0 bases and J shed 6 bases, with 5 bases lying between them. The CDR3 nucleotides read TGTGCCAGCAGTTTAGCAGGAAATGGCTACACCTTC. Amino acid sequence: CASSLAGNGYTF.

This clonotype was seen only a few times. The V gene is TRBV18, the J gene TRBJ2-7, with D unresolved. V was clipped by 3 bases and J by 2 bases, with 8 bases between them. This CDR3 has 13 residues. Germline V gene data show CDR1 as KGHSH and CDR2 as LQKENI. For the CDR3, the DNA is TGTGCCAGCTCACCGGACGGTGCCTACGAGCAGTACTTC. Translating gives CASSPDGAYEQYF.

This clonotype was seen only a few times. The V call is TRBV6-1, the J call TRBJ2-5; D is undetermined. The CDR3 spans 13 residues. CDR1 is MNHNS and CDR2 is SASEGT in the germline V gene. The V end lost 7 bases, the J end lost 2 bases, and 11 bases lay between the germline ends. CDR3 loop: CASNWHPQETQYF. CDR3 sequence (DNA): TGTGCCAGCAATTGGCATCCACAAGAGACCCAGTACTTC.

Many counts were recorded for this clonotype. The chain couples TRBV12-3 or TRBV12-4 to TRBJ2-1; D possibly matches TRBD1 or TRBD2 (5 bases each). The V and J ends lost 6 bases and 7 bases respectively, with 19 bases between them. CDR3 length equals 15 residues. The CDR3 protein is CASSPRGDARNEQFF. CDR3 coding DNA: TGTGCCAGCAGCCCCAGAGGGGATGCTCGGAATGAGCAGTTCTTC.

CDR3 amino acids: CASSLAGDGAFF. CDR3 DNA sequence: TGTGCCAGCAGCTTAGCAGGGGATGGGGCTTTCTTT. This chain connects TRBV7-9 to TRBJ1-1, with D possibly being TRBD1 (5 bases). Trimming removed 0 bases from V and 11 bases from J, with 10 bases in between. The CDR3 consists of 12 residues. Germline V gene data show CDR1 as SEHNR and CDR2 as FQNEAQ (reference sequence).

This chain joins TRBV5-8 and TRBJ2-7, with D uncertain. The CDR3 contains 12 residues. V was clipped by 9 bases and J by 4 bases, with 14 bases between them. From germline, CDR1 is SGHTS and CDR2 YDEGEE. The CDR3 region is CATSRGAYEQYF. As DNA, the CDR3 is TGTGCCACCTCCCGCGGAGCTTACGAGCAGTACTTC.

This clonotype appeared a few times. This chain connects TRBV20-1 to TRBJ2-7; D remains ambiguous. Trimming took 3 bases from V and 0 from J, leaving 9 bases between them. This CDR3 region has 13 residues. Germline V gene sequence: CDR1 DFQATT, CDR2 SNEGSKA (reference sequence). Here the CDR3 reads CSASGPGSYEQYF. CDR3 bases: TGCAGTGCTAGCGGGCCCGGCTCCTACGAGCAGTACTTC.

The chain has TRBV5-5 and TRBJ2-5; no firm D call. V was pared by 2 bases and J by 4 bases, with 12 bases between. Germline V CDR1 and CDR2: SGHKS, YYEKEE (reference sequence). CDR3 size: 14 residues. The DNA of the CDR3 is TGTGCCAGCAGCTTTGGCAACCTGGGAGAGACCCAGTACTTC. Translation gives CASSFGNLGETQYF.